Each of the 20 T cell receptor beta chains below was sequenced from the same sample in a study of blood T cells in healthy people across ages. PCR was performed a second time for 7 to 11 cycles using a sample-barcoded 5' primer and a J-beta primer mix. TCRdb fed the 5' RACE reads into MiXCR, producing one record per CDR3 protein. The sample records about 720,000 distinct CDR3 sequences, 22% being singletons. Specimen: blood. These TCRs come from a man aged 65-85 years in good health.

In its sample, this clonotype was seen a few times. The chain recombines TRBV20-1 with TRBJ1-5; TRBD1 is a possible D gene (6 bases). The CDR3 is 14 amino acids. Germline V gives CDR1 DFQATT, CDR2 SNEGSKA (reference sequence). V was shortened by 5 bases and J by 5 bases, with 16 bases between the two germline ends. CDR3 protein: CSAPLRGGDQPQHF. For the CDR3, the DNA is TGCAGTGCTCCCCTAAGGGGGGGCGATCAGCCCCAGCATTTT.

This clonotype was found a few times. The V gene is TRBV18, the J gene TRBJ1-2; D unresolved. V lost 2 bases, J lost 2 bases, and 9 bases lay in between. The CDR3 extends over 14 amino acids. Germline loops: CDR1 KGHSH, CDR2 LQKENI. As DNA, the CDR3 is TGTGCCAGCTCACCATCAGGCGGGAACTATGGCTACACCTTC. It is translated as CASSPSGGNYGYTF. Supplemented by reference TRBV18 and TRBJ1-2, the full variable domain reads NAGVMQNPRHLVRRRGQEARLRCSPMKGHSHVYWYRQLPEEGLKFMVYLQKENIIDESGMPKERFSAEFPKEGPSILRIQQVVRGDSAAYFCASSPSGGNYGYTFGSGTRLTVV.

The chain recombines TRBV28 with TRBJ2-4; the match to TRBD1 covers 9 bases. The germline CDR1 and CDR2 sequences are MDHEN and SYDVKM. V trimming: 1 base; J trimming: 4 bases; junction bases outside the gene matches: 2. The CDR3 is 15 amino acids. Here the CDR3 reads CASSLSGTGKNIQYF. The CDR3 DNA follows: TGTGCCAGCAGTTTATCCGGGACAGGGAAAAACATTCAGTACTTC.

Many counts were recorded for this clonotype. The chain joins TRBV5-1 to TRBJ2-3, with 9 bases matching TRBD1. J was trimmed by 1 base and V by 0 bases; bases with no gene match: 3. The germline gives CDR1 SGHRS, CDR2 YFSETQ. CDR3 length: 16 amino acids. CDR3 bases: TGCGCCAGCAGCTTGGCCCGGGACAGGGGCACAGATACGCAGTATTTT. This sequence encodes CASSLARDRGTDTQYF.

The genes are TRBV6-2 or TRBV6-3 and TRBJ1-5; D may be TRBD1 (5 bases). Germline V gene data show CDR1 as MNHEY and CDR2 as SVGEGT. The CDR3 length is 13 residues. The V gene lost 7 bases and the J gene lost 2 bases, with 9 bases spanning the gap. This CDR3 reads CASTGWGNQPQHF. For the CDR3, the DNA is TGTGCCAGCACAGGGTGGGGCAATCAGCCCCAGCATTTT.

A remark on this clonotype: The germline gene is not matched at one end of the junction; a read error may be the cause. The CDR3 DNA reads as TGTGCCGGCAGCTCAGGACTAGCGGGAGTAGGAGATACGCAGTATTTT. Translated: CAGSSGLAGVGDTQYF. The V call is TRBV7-2, the J call TRBJ2-3, with 13 bases matching TRBD2. CDR1 and CDR2 (germline): SGHTA, FQGNSA. The CDR3 has 16 amino acids.

This clonotype was counted only a few times. The chain recombines TRBV4-1 with TRBJ2-5; D is ambiguous. The CDR3 has 14 residues. Germline assignment: CDR1 MGHRA and CDR2 YSYEKL. Between the trimmed V and J ends, which lost 0 bases and 0 bases, there was a span of 5 bases. This chain's CDR3 is CASSQDGYQETQYF. Here the CDR3 DNA reads TGCGCCAGCAGCCAAGATGGGTACCAAGAGACCCAGTACTTC.

This clonotype was recorded many times. The chain couples TRBV13 to TRBJ2-1; TRBD1 might be the D (5 bases). The V end was cut by 3 bases, the J end by 8 bases, with 14 bases between. CDR1 and CDR2 (germline): PRHDT, FYEKMQ (reference sequence). This CDR3 is 14 amino acids long. In nucleotides, the CDR3 is TGTGCCAGCAGCTTTTACTTGGGGCTCGATGAGCAGTTCTTC. This sequence encodes CASSFYLGLDEQFF.

On this clonotype: A read error may produce the germline difference seen at one junction end. The V and J genes are TRBV10-1 and TRBJ2-7, with TRBD1 matching 8 bases. CDR3 length: 16 amino acids. Germline V CDR1 and CDR2: WNHNN, SYGVQD (reference sequence). CDR3 sequence: CASSEIGRTGTYEQCF. In DNA form, the CDR3 reads TGCGCCAGCAGTGAGATCGGCAGGACAGGGACCTACGAGCAGTGCTTC.

The gene calls are TRBV3-1 and TRBJ2-1; no reliable D call. The germline gives CDR1 LGHDT, CDR2 YNNKEL (reference sequence). V lost 3 bases to trimming and J lost 6 bases, with 15 bases between them. This CDR3 comprises 15 residues. The chain's CDR3 is CASSQDPSAPNEQFF. The DNA for the CDR3 is TGTGCCAGCAGCCAGGATCCTTCAGCCCCCAATGAGCAGTTCTTC.

The chain recombines TRBV3-1 with TRBJ1-2; D possibly corresponds to TRBD1 (5 bases). Germline V gives CDR1 LGHDT, CDR2 YNNKEL (reference sequence). Trimming took 0 bases from V and 4 from J, leaving 12 bases between them. There are 15 residues in the CDR3. CDR3 DNA sequence: TGTGCCAGCAGCCAAGACGGGGGGTATGTCTATGGCTACACCTTC. Encoded protein: CASSQDGGYVYGYTF.

This clonotype was picked up a small number of times. The CDR3 sequence is CASSFGGGYEKLFF. In nucleotides, the CDR3 is TGTGCCAGCAGTTTCGGGGGGGGATATGAAAAACTGTTTTTT. J is TRBJ1-4 and V is TRBV12-3 or TRBV12-4; weak D call: TRBD1 (5 bases). CDR3 size: 14 residues. Trimming took 3 bases from V and 6 from J, leaving 11 bases between them.

The V gene is TRBV7-9, the J gene TRBJ1-5; D is perhaps TRBD1 (5 bases). V was shortened by 5 bases and J by 7 bases, with 18 bases between the two germline ends. This CDR3 contains 15 residues. CDR1 is SEHNR and CDR2 is FQNEAQ in the germline V gene (reference sequence). CDR3 loop: CASSPDWGERQPQHF. As DNA, the CDR3 is TGTGCCAGCAGCCCAGATTGGGGGGAGAGACAGCCCCAGCATTTT.

This chain joins TRBV12-3 or TRBV12-4 and TRBJ2-1, with a weak D call TRBD2 (5 bases). The V and J ends lost 3 bases and 9 bases respectively, with 9 bases between them. The CDR3 sequence is 12 residues long. The CDR3 sequence is CASSLGVFEQFF. CDR3 in DNA: TGTGCCAGCAGTTTGGGAGTCTTTGAGCAGTTCTTC.

This clonotype was detected only a few times. The V call is TRBV5-1, the J call TRBJ2-1; 8 bases fit TRBD1. This CDR3 comprises 18 residues. Looked up from germline, CDR1 is SGHRS and CDR2 is YFSETQ. V was clipped by 1 base and J by 9 bases; unmatched bases: 18. The CDR3 protein is CASSLLGPGTGGTSEQFF. CDR3 coding DNA: TGCGCCAGCAGCTTGCTCGGCCCCGGGACAGGAGGAACTAGTGAGCAGTTCTTC.

This clonotype was counted between two and nine times. The chain has TRBV7-6 and TRBJ1-1; tentatively, D is TRBD1 (5 bases). This CDR3 has 17 residues. V was pared by 0 bases and J by 6 bases, with 20 bases between. The germline V gene has CDR1 SGHVS and CDR2 FNYEAQ. The CDR3 nucleotides read TGTGCCAGCAGCTTAGCTGGTTGGGAGGAAAAAGGGGCTGAAGCTTTCTTT. It is translated as CASSLAGWEEKGAEAFF.

This clonotype was detected a few times. This rearrangement joins TRBV19 to TRBJ2-3, with D maybe TRBD2 (6 bases). The germline gives CDR1 LNHDA, CDR2 SQIVND (reference sequence). This CDR3 region has 14 residues. The V and J ends lost 5 bases and 6 bases respectively, with 15 bases between them. CDR3 in DNA: TGTGCCAGTAGTCCTCAATTTGGGAGGGATACGCAGTATTTT. As protein: CASSPQFGRDTQYF.

The chain combines TRBV6-2 or TRBV6-3 with TRBJ2-5; 9 nucleotides line up with TRBD2. CDR3 length equals 15 residues. The J segment lost 5 bases and the V segment lost 4 bases, leaving 8 bases of the junction unmatched. Germline V gene lookup returns CDR1 MNHEY and CDR2 SVGEGT. Written as DNA, the CDR3 is TGTGCCAGCAGTTCTGCCCTAGCGGGGCGGGAGACCCAGTACTTC. Translated: CASSSALAGRETQYF.

V is TRBV6-2 or TRBV6-3 and J is TRBJ1-5; D ambiguous. Germline V CDR1 and CDR2: MNHEY, SVGEGT. CDR3 length equals 14 residues. Trimming removed 2 bases at V and 2 bases at J, with 7 bases between. The CDR3 sequence: CASSYPTGNQPQHF. The CDR3 DNA follows: TGTGCCAGCAGTTACCCCACGGGCAATCAGCCCCAGCATTTT.

This clonotype turned up a few times. The rearrangement joins TRBV12-5 to TRBJ2-7; D gene uncertain. Germline V gene sequence: CDR1 LGHNT, CDR2 FRNRAP. V gave up 1 base and J gave up 3 bases, with 10 bases separating them. The CDR3 extends over 14 amino acids. Here the CDR3 reads CASGLDGSGYEQYF. CDR3 nucleotides: TGTGCTAGTGGTTTGGACGGATCGGGCTACGAGCAGTACTTC.